Listed here is a single T cell receptor beta chain. Its antigen is as yet unknown. The sample originates from a study of T cell repertoires in cytomegalovirus infection. Overall study context: Public TCR beta signatures marked donors with CMV infection and the matching HLA. Study-wide results and limits: What dominated the ex vivo response were HLA-C-restricted CMV-specific TCR beta clonotypes. CMV carriers with the relevant HLA were identified by cumulative public TCR beta family frequency.

The CDR3 contains 12 residues. The V end lost 3 bases, the J end lost 7 bases, and 10 bases lay between the germline ends. The germline CDR1 and CDR2 sequences are DFQATT and SNEGSKA (reference sequence). TCRdb re-called the reads with MiXCR, one entry per CDR3 protein. The table shows around 740,000 distinct CDR3 sequences, with roughly a third occurring only once. The clonotype originates from a human donor in good health (CMV status not recorded). Some clones in this sample may be carry-over from other donors' samples. The chain links TRBV20-1 to TRBJ1-5, with unresolved D. Sequencing was done on a sample of PBMCs. CDR3 in DNA: TGCAGTGCTAGGGCCTCCCAACAGCCCCAGCATTTT. The encoded protein is CSARASQQPQHF.